This T cell receptor (beta chain) was captured by sequencing in a study of naive and memory T cell subsets. The library had UMIs added by 3' ligation of an oligonucleotide to TCR cDNA. Reverse transcription used DNase-treated unsorted total RNA, aiming for roughly 1 to 1,100 ng. This clonotype was counted at least ten times. Its cognate antigen is unknown. CDR1 is KGHDR, CDR2 SFDVKD, per germline. The CDR3 is made up of 15 amino acids. V lost 4 bases to trimming and J lost 0 bases; unmatched junction nucleotides: 2. Findings and limits, study-wide: TCR transcript changes with activation or differentiation may affect this RNA method.

Four PCR rounds used nested alpha and beta constant region primers plus the SP2 primer. MiXCR, applied by TCRdb to the 5' RACE reads, yields one record per CDR3 protein. Here the sample spans around 48,000 distinct CDR3 sequences, approximately 4.5% being singletons. The TCR was taken from a female donor in good health. The V gene is TRBV24-1, the J gene TRBJ2-7, with 10 positions matching TRBD2. The CDR3 protein is CATSESSGSSYEQYF. The CDR3 bases are TGTGCCACCAGTGAATCTAGCGGGAGCTCCTACGAGCAGTACTTC.